This TCR beta chain was found in a study of neoadjuvant anti-PD-1 for oral cavity cancer. Study-wide context: Patients without progression received a fourth nivolumab dose around day 43, then surgical resection on days 50-56.

This clone was picked up many times. What it recognizes is unknown. The study's findings and limits: Treg/Th17 ratio rose with pretreatment blood and fell with post-treatment tumor TCRbeta clonality. Post-treatment tumors with larger preexisting clones showed more shrinkage.

The time point: after neoadjuvant nivolumab, at surgical resection. Most tumor samples had roughly 5 ug input DNA in two replicates. Sequencing used immunoSEQ multiplex PCR; TCRdb keeps in-frame clones, though not all of them. The data show 37,000 or so clones, about 36% seen once. The receptor comes from a person aged 40 to 85 with oral cavity squamous cell carcinoma. Sequencing was performed on tumor tissue, taken after nivolumab (anti-PD-1) treatment.

The CDR3 loop is CASSLAGQPQHF. The DNA for the CDR3 is TGTGCCAGCAGCTTAGCGGGGCAGCCCCAGCATTTT. The chain links TRBV7-6 to TRBJ1-5; the D is unclear. The CDR3 totals 12 residues. V was clipped by 0 bases and J by 7 bases, with 4 bases between them. CDR1 is SGHVS, CDR2 FNYEAQ, per germline. Using reference TRBV7-6 and TRBJ1-5 for the parts outside the CDR3, the full variable domain is GAGVSQSPRYKVTKRGQDVALRCDPISGHVSLYWYRQALGQGPEFLTYFNYEAQQDKSGLPNDRFSAERPEGSISTLTIQRTEQRDSAMYRCASSLAGQPQHFGDGTRLSIL.